This T cell receptor (beta chain) was documented in a study of T cells in Graves' hyperthyroidism and ophthalmopathy. Patients with ophthalmopathy all had a Clinical Activity Score of at least 3, a NOSPECS grade of at least 4 and duration under 3 months. This clonotype has a count of ten or more. Amplification of TCR beta CDR3 regions was performed using RNA transcripts as template. HTBI primers were the set used in a first-round RT-PCR of the TCR CDR3. TCRdb reprocessed the multiplex PCR reads via MiXCR and lists one record per CDR3 protein. The table has 300,000 to 450,000 distinct CDR3 sequences, about 14% seen once; the top ten hold 15% to 20%. This CDR3 comprises 15 residues. V lost 5 bases to trimming and J lost 4 bases; unmatched junction nucleotides: 8.

The gene calls are TRBV12-3 or TRBV12-4 and TRBJ2-3; 8 positions match TRBD2. The sample consisted of blood. This TCR came from a woman aged 25 to 39 with Graves' ophthalmopathy. The CDR3 DNA is TGTGCCAGCAGTGCCGGGACTAGGAGCGCAGATACGCAGTATTTT. Translated, it gives CASSAGTRSADTQYF.